The 6 T cell receptor beta chains reported below all come from one sample, sequenced in a study of cytomegalovirus exposure and HLA in healthy donors. PCR amplification relied on 60 Vbeta primers (plus 13 Jbeta primers). Clones were read by immunoSEQ multiplex PCR, and TCRdb kept only the in-frame ones, dropping some. Recorded for this sample: about 200,000 clones. Sequencing was performed on PBMCs. The receptors were sampled from a man aged 25 to 40 in good health and CMV-seronegative.

The genes are TRBV6-1 and TRBJ1-3; possible D gene TRBD1, 5 bases. CDR3 length: 17 residues. Germline V gene data show CDR1 as MNHNS and CDR2 as SASEGT. V lost 8 bases and J lost 1, with 21 bases in between. The CDR3 sequence: CASGGGQRGGSGNTIYF. For the CDR3, the DNA is TGTGCCAGCGGTGGAGGCCAAAGGGGTGGATCTGGAAACACCATATATTTT.

J is TRBJ1-4 and V is TRBV19; TRBD1 matches at 7 bases. The CDR3 is 13 amino acids. Per the germline V gene, CDR1 is LNHDA and CDR2 is SQIVND (reference sequence). V lost 6 bases, J lost 4 bases, and 2 bases stayed unmatched. The CDR3 bases are TGTGCCAGTAGGGGACAGAATAATGAAAAACTGTTTTTT. Its translation is CASRGQNNEKLFF.

Here the CDR3 reads CASRREGTDTQYF. Written as DNA, the CDR3 is TGTGCCAGCAGGCGGGAGGGCACAGATACGCAGTATTTT. The V call is TRBV7-9, the J call TRBJ2-3, with 8 bases lining up with TRBD2. CDR3 length: 13 residues. Germline loops: CDR1 SEHNR, CDR2 FQNEAQ (reference sequence). Losses at the gene ends were 6 bases for V and 1 base for J; bases not matched to a gene: 0.

The rearrangement uses TRBV28 and TRBJ2-3, with D possibly TRBD1 on 5 matching bases. The CDR3 consists of 15 residues. Trimming left V 3 bases short and J 0 bases short, with 10 bases between. Germline CDR1 is MDHEN and CDR2 is SYDVKM. The CDR3 DNA sequence: TGTGCCAGCAGTTTCGCCAGGGCGAGCACAGATACGCAGTATTTT. This sequence encodes CASSFARASTDTQYF.

The chain joins TRBV11-2 to TRBJ2-7; TRBD1 matches at 7 bases. Losses at the gene ends were 3 bases for V and 0 bases for J; bases not matched to a gene: 5. Germline CDR1 SGHAT, CDR2 FQNNGV. The CDR3 loop spans 15 amino acids. In DNA form, the CDR3 reads TGTGCCAGCAGCTTTTCACAGGGGCCCTCCTACGAGCAGTACTTC. The encoded protein is CASSFSQGPSYEQYF.

V and J are TRBV10-3 and TRBJ1-6; D gene ambiguous. V lost 2 bases and J lost 9, with 14 bases in between. This CDR3 contains 15 residues. Germline V gene data show CDR1 as ENHRY and CDR2 as SYGVKD. The CDR3 sequence: CAISEADWEGSPLHF. The CDR3, as DNA: TGTGCCATCAGTGAGGCGGACTGGGAAGGTTCACCCCTCCACTTT.